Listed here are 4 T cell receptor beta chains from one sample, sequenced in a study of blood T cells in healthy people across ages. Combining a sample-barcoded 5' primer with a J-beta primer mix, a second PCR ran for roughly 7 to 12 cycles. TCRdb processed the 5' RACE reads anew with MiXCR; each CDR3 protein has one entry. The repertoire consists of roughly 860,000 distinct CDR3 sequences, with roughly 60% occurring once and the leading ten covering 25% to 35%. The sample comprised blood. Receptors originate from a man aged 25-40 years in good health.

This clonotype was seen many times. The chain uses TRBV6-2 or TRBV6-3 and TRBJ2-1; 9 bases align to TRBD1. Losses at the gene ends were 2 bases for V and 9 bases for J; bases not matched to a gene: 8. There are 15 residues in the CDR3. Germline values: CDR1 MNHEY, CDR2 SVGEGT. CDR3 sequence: CASSYPGQGSFEQFF. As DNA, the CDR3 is TGTGCCAGCAGTTACCCGGGACAGGGTTCATTTGAGCAGTTCTTC.

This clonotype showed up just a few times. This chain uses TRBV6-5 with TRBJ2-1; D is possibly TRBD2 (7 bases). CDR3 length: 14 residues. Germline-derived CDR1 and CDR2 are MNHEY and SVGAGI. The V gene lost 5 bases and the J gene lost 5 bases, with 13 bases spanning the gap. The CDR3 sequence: CASSRGAANNEQFF. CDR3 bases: TGTGCCAGCAGTCGGGGGGCCGCCAACAATGAGCAGTTCTTC.

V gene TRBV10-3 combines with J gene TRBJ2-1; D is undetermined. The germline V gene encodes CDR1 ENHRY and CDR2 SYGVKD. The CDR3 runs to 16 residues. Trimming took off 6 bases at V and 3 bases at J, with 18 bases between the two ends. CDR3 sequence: CAIRPDVGSVYNEQFF. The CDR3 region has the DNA TGTGCCATCAGGCCAGACGTGGGGTCGGTCTACAATGAGCAGTTCTTC.

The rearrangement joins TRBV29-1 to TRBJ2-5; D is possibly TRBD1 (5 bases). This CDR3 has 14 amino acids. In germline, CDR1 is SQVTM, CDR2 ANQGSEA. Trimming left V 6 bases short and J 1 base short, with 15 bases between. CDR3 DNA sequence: TGCAGCGTCGTCGGGCAGGGTAGCCAAGAGACCCAGTACTTC. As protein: CSVVGQGSQETQYF.